Below are 22 T cell receptor beta chains sequenced from a single sample in a study of control samples from healthy donors and cancer patients. The table came from immunoSEQ multiplex PCR; TCRdb's copy has only in-frame clones and leaves some out. The sample contains about 130,000 clones, around 92% of which appear only once. Sequencing was carried out using blood. The receptors shown here come from a woman in her forties or fifties in good health.

This chain connects TRBV6-5 to TRBJ1-4; 9 bases match TRBD1. This CDR3 has 15 amino acids. Germline loops: CDR1 MNHEY, CDR2 SVGAGI. Unmatched junction bases numbered 8, after V lost 5 bases and J lost 7 bases. The CDR3 is CASSRKDRGGEKLFF. DNA for the CDR3: TGTGCCAGCAGTAGAAAGGACAGGGGTGGTGAAAAACTGTTTTTT.

The chain has TRBV5-1 and TRBJ2-1, with D possibly being TRBD1 (6 bases). The V end lost 0 bases, the J end lost 4 bases, and 23 bases lay between the germline ends. The germline V gene encodes CDR1 SGHRS and CDR2 YFSETQ. There are 19 residues in the CDR3. The CDR3 DNA follows: TGCGCCAGCAGCTTGGGCTTTCTTTTTGGGACATACCAGTACAATGAGCAGTTCTTC. This gives the protein CASSLGFLFGTYQYNEQFF.

The chain combines TRBV5-4 with TRBJ2-1; TRBD1 matches 11 bases. Germline values: CDR1 SGHNT, CDR2 YYREEE (reference sequence). The CDR3 is made up of 15 amino acids. V shed 5 bases, J shed 6 bases, and the junction held 7 bases outside the gene matches. CDR3 nucleotides: TGTGCCAGCAGTTACCCCGGGACAGGGGGCAATGAGCAGTTCTTC. Translation: CASSYPGTGGNEQFF.

As for this clone: The junction does not match germline at one end; this may be a read error. The chain is built from TRBV5-1 and TRBJ1-5, with 8 bases identical to TRBD1. Germline V CDR1 and CDR2: SGHRS, YFSETQ. CDR3 length: 15 residues. CDR3: CTSSSGTGSNQPQHF. CDR3 DNA sequence: TGCACCAGCAGTTCCGGGACAGGTTCAAATCAGCCCCAGCATTTT.

The chain joins TRBV27 to TRBJ1-6; perhaps TRBD1 as D (5 bases). The CDR3 contains 21 residues. The germline V gene has CDR1 MNHEY and CDR2 SMNVEV (reference sequence). V shed 5 bases and J shed 1 base, with 27 bases lying between them. In nucleotides, the CDR3 is TGTGCCAGCAGTCCAAGGGGCAGAGGGACCGTAGATCGGTCCTATAATTCACCCCTCCACTTT. This sequence encodes CASSPRGRGTVDRSYNSPLHF.

The J gene is TRBJ2-5, the V gene TRBV7-9; 13 bases are shared with TRBD2. The CDR3 sequence is 16 residues long. The junction had 6 bases not matched to a gene; V was cut back by 5 bases and J by 3 bases. The V gene's germline CDR1 is SEHNR and CDR2 FQNEAQ (reference sequence). DNA of the CDR3: TGTGCCAGCAGCGGACCGGGACTAGCGGGGAAAGAGACCCAGTACTTC. This sequence encodes CASSGPGLAGKETQYF.

Remarks on this clone: The same CDR3 can be traced to other DNA sequences in this sample. This chain joins TRBV5-1 and TRBJ1-1; D possibly corresponds to TRBD1 (5 bases). This CDR3 comprises 14 residues. Looked up from germline, CDR1 is SGHRS and CDR2 is YFSETQ. The germline V and J ends were trimmed by 0 bases and 2 bases, with 8 bases remaining between them. CDR3 DNA sequence: TGCGCCAGCAGCTTGGTTGGGGGAAACACTGAAGCTTTCTTT. Translated: CASSLVGGNTEAFF.

Worth noting for this clone: Compared with germline, one end of the junction differs, possibly owing to a read error. This sequence joins TRBV5-4 and TRBJ1-3, with 10 positions matching TRBD1. CDR1 and CDR2 from the germline V gene are SGHNT and YYREEE (reference sequence). The length of the CDR3 is 16 residues. The CDR3 sequence is CASSWRPGTGAFRPNF. In DNA, the CDR3 is TGTGCCAGCAGCTGGAGACCCGGGACAGGGGCCTTCCGCCCTAATTTT.

The rearrangement joins TRBV10-3 to TRBJ2-5, with TRBD1 matching over 7 bases. The CDR3 totals 13 residues. V gave up 0 bases and J gave up 5 bases; unmatched junction bases: 0. Germline CDR1 ENHRY, CDR2 SYGVKD. Written as DNA, the CDR3 is TGTGCCATCAGTGAGTCACAGGGGGAGACCCAGTACTTC. This encodes CAISESQGETQYF.

This clone was recorded only once. This rearrangement joins TRBV15 to TRBJ1-1, with 7 positions matching TRBD1. V was clipped by 5 bases and J by 3 bases; unmatched bases: 3. The CDR3 loop spans 13 amino acids. CDR1 is LNHNV, CDR2 YYDKDF, per germline (reference sequence). CDR3 in DNA: TGTGCCACCAGCGGCCAGGGGGACACTGAAGCTTTCTTT. Translating it yields CATSGQGDTEAFF.

This clone occurred once. The gene calls are TRBV28 and TRBJ1-4, with D perhaps matching TRBD1 (5 bases). The CDR3 extends over 14 amino acids. Germline V gene data show CDR1 as MDHEN and CDR2 as SYDVKM. Trimming took 6 bases from V and 4 from J, leaving 12 bases between them. CDR3 bases: TGTGCCAGCAGGATGAGACAGTTTAATGAAAAACTGTTTTTT. Translated: CASRMRQFNEKLFF.

This chain links TRBV30 with TRBJ1-3; 7 bases are shared with TRBD1. In germline, CDR1 is GTSNPN, CDR2 SVGIG (reference sequence). The CDR3 is made up of 13 amino acids. The J segment lost 4 bases and the V segment lost 4 bases, leaving 4 bases of the junction unmatched. The CDR3 DNA follows: TGTGCCTGGACAGGGGGGCACGGAAACACCATATATTTT. Encoded protein: CAWTGGHGNTIYF.

The chain combines TRBV30 with TRBJ2-7, with D possibly called TRBD1 or TRBD2 (6 bases each). The germline CDR1 and CDR2 sequences are GTSNPN and SVGIG (reference sequence). Between the trimmed V and J ends, which lost 0 bases and 3 bases, there was a span of 15 bases. The CDR3 is made up of 15 amino acids. The CDR3: CAWSVRGEFFYEQYF. The CDR3 region has the DNA TGTGCCTGGAGTGTAAGGGGGGAGTTTTTCTACGAGCAGTACTTC.

The chain couples TRBV24-1 to TRBJ2-1, with D unclear. Per the germline V gene, CDR1 is KGHDR and CDR2 is SFDVKD. V was cut by 5 bases and J by 5 bases, with 12 bases left in between. The CDR3 is made up of 14 amino acids. CDR3 protein: CATSGPTGNNEQFF. The CDR3 nucleotides are TGTGCCACCAGTGGACCGACCGGCAACAATGAGCAGTTCTTC.

The chain is built from TRBV28 and TRBJ1-4; 8 nucleotides agree with TRBD1. Germline CDR1 is MDHEN and CDR2 is SYDVKM. Unmatched junction bases numbered 10, after V lost 5 bases and J lost 8 bases. The CDR3 runs 15 residues. This CDR3 reads CASSPRQGPGEKLFF. The CDR3 nucleotides are TGTGCCAGCAGTCCAAGACAGGGGCCAGGAGAAAAACTGTTTTTT.

This sequence joins TRBV6-2 or TRBV6-3 and TRBJ1-6; no clear D. In germline, CDR1 is MNHEY, CDR2 SVGEGT. The CDR3 is 15 residues long. Trimming shortened V by 0 bases and J by 12 bases, and 15 bases separated the two germline ends. CDR3 region: CASSYSGNLREPLHF. The CDR3 coding sequence is TGTGCCAGCAGTTACTCAGGGAATTTAAGGGAACCCCTCCACTTT.

Details on this clone: Other nucleotide sequences from this sample produce the same CDR3. The gene calls are TRBV11-2 and TRBJ2-5; D remains ambiguous. Germline loops: CDR1 SGHAT, CDR2 FQNNGV. With 2 bases removed from V and 5 bases from J, the gap between germline ends came to 3 bases. The CDR3 has 11 amino acids. The CDR3 DNA reads as TGTGCCAGCAGCTTACTCGAGACCCAGTACTTC. This encodes CASSLLETQYF. The variable domain in full, with the rest retrieved from reference TRBV11-2 and TRBJ2-5, is EAGVAQSPRYKIIEKRQSVAFWCNPISGHATLYWYQQILGQGPKLLIQFQNNGVVDDSQLPKDRFSAERLKGVDSTLKIQPAKLEDSAVYLCASSLLETQYFGPGTRLLVL.

The rearrangement links TRBV12-5 to TRBJ1-1; 7 bases are a match to TRBD1. There are 14 residues in the CDR3. Germline assignment: CDR1 LGHNT and CDR2 FRNRAP. The ends lost 8 bases at V and 0 bases at J; junction bases unmatched: 6. CDR3 coding DNA: TGTGCTAGTTCTAGGGGACAGATGAACACTGAAGCTTTCTTT. It translates to CASSRGQMNTEAFF. Looking up the rest from reference TRBV12-5 and TRBJ1-1 gives the full variable domain: DARVTQTPRHKVTEMGQEVTMRCQPILGHNTVFWYRQTMMQGLELLAYFRNRAPLDDSGMPKDRFSAEMPDATLATLKIQPSEPRDSAVYFCASSRGQMNTEAFFGQGTRLTVV.

The chain links TRBV5-1 to TRBJ1-5; D uncertain. The CDR3 is 15 residues long. Germline lookup yields CDR1 SGHRS and CDR2 YFSETQ. Trimming pared 0 bases from V and 4 bases from J, leaving 11 bases between. CDR3 residues: CASSLGTGMNQPQHF. The CDR3 DNA reads TGCGCCAGCAGCTTGGGAACGGGGATGAATCAGCCCCAGCATTTT.

The V call is TRBV6-2 or TRBV6-3, the J call TRBJ2-1, with 7 bases identical to TRBD2. The CDR3 extends over 15 amino acids. Germline V gene data show CDR1 as MNHEY and CDR2 as SVGEGT. V was clipped by 6 bases and J by 4 bases; unmatched bases: 9. The CDR3 bases are TGTGCCAGCAGCTTAAGTGCGGGGGTATACAATGAGCAGTTCTTC. It codes for CASSLSAGVYNEQFF.

This rearrangement joins TRBV4-1 to TRBJ2-7, with D possibly matching TRBD2 (6 bases). From germline, CDR1 is MGHRA and CDR2 YSYEKL. The CDR3 covers 11 residues. Deletions cut 4 bases from V and 7 bases from J, with 8 bases between. CDR3 amino acids: CASSRGEEQYF. CDR3 sequence (DNA): TGCGCCAGCAGCCGGGGGGAGGAGCAGTACTTC.

This chain joins TRBV30 and TRBJ1-5; a weak D match, TRBD1 (5 bases). Trimming pared 5 bases from V and 6 bases from J, leaving 17 bases between. Germline lookup yields CDR1 GTSNPN and CDR2 SVGIG (reference sequence). This CDR3 is 14 amino acids long. The CDR3 loop is CAWGTPQRSQPQHF. Here the CDR3 DNA reads TGTGCCTGGGGGACTCCGCAACGGAGTCAGCCCCAGCATTTT.